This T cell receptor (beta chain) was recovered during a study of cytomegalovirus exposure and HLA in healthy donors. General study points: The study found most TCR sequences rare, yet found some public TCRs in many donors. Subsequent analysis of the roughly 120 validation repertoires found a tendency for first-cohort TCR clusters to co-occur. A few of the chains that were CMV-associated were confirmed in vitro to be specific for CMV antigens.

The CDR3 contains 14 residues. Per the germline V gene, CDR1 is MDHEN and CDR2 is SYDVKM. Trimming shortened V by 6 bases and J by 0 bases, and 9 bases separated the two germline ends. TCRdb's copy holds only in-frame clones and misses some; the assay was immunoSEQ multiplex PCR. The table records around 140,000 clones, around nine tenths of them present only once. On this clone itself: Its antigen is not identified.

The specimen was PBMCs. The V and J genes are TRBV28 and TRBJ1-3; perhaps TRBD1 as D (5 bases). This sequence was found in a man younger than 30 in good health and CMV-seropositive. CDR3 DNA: TGTGCCAGCAGACCTACAGGCTCTGGAAACACCATATATTTT. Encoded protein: CASRPTGSGNTIYF.